The sequence of this T cell receptor (beta chain) was determined in a study of shared clonotypes between healthy human individuals. Study-wide results and limits: Read depth was anticipated to influence clonotype sharing among donors.

Naive CD8 cells, CD45RO-negative and positively selected for CCR7, excluded terminally differentiated effector memory CD45RA+ cells. CDR3 length: 15 amino acids. Germline V gives CDR1 MNHNY, CDR2 SVGAGI (reference sequence). V was clipped by 0 bases and J by 1 base, with 10 bases between them. This clone was counted a single time. Its antigen is currently unknown. The assay was carried out at the deep level. Assay used: immunoSEQ multiplex PCR; TCRdb lists only in-frame clones, some missing. The sample holds around 1,900,000 clones, roughly 93% seen once. This receptor was taken from a man aged 18-30 years in good health. Some clones in this sample may be carry-over from other donors' samples. The sample comprised naive CD8+ T cells from PBMCs. The chain recombines TRBV6-6 with TRBJ2-7; the D is unclear. CDR3 nucleotides: TGTGCCAGCAGTTACTCGAGCCCGGATTCCTACGAGCAGTACTTC. This codes for CASSYSSPDSYEQYF.